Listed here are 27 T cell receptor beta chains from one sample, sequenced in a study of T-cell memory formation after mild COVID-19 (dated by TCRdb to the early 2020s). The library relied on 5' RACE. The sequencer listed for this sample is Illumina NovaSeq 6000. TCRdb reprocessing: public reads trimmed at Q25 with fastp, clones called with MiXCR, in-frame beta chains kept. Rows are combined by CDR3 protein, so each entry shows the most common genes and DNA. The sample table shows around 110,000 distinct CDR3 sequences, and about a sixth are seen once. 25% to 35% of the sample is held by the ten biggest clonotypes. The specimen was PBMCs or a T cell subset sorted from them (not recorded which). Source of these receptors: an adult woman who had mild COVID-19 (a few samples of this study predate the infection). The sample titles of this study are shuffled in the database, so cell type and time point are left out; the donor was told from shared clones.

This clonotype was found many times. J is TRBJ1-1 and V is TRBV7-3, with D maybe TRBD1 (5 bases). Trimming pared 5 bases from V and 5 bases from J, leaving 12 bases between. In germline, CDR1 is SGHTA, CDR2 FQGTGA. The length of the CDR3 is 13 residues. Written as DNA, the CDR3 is TGTGCCAGCAGCCGGTTCGGGGGGACTGAAGCTTTCTTT. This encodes CASSRFGGTEAFF.

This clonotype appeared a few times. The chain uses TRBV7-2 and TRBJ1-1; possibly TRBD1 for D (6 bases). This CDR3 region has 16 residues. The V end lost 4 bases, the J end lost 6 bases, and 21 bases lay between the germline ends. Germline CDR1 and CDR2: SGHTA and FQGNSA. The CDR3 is CASSSPGADPTPEAFF. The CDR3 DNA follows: TGTGCCAGCAGCTCCCCAGGGGCCGATCCGACCCCTGAAGCTTTCTTT. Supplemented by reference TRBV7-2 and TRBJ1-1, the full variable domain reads GAGVSQSPSNKVTEKGKDVELRCDPISGHTALYWYRQSLGQGLEFLIYFQGNSAPDKSGLPSDRFSAERTGGSVSTLTIQRTQQEDSAVYLCASSSPGADPTPEAFFGQGTRLTVV.

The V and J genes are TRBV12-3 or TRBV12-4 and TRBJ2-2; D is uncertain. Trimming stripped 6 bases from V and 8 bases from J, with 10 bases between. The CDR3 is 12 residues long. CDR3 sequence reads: CASSQRQGELFF. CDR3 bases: TGTGCCAGCAGCCAAAGGCAGGGGGAGCTGTTTTTT.

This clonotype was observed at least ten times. The CDR3 bases are TGTGCCAGCAGCTCCGGGACCTACGAGCAGTACTTC. The encoded protein is CASSSGTYEQYF. The rearrangement uses TRBV11-2 and TRBJ2-7, with D possibly TRBD2 on 5 matching bases. This CDR3 contains 12 residues. Deletions cut 4 bases from V and 2 bases from J, with 6 bases between. Germline V gene sequence: CDR1 SGHAT, CDR2 FQNNGV.

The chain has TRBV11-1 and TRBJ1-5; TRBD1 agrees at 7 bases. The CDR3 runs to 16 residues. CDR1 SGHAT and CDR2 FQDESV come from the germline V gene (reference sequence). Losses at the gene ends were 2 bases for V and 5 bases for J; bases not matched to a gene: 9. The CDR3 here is CASSLNFEGAYQPQHF. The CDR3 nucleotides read TGTGCCAGCAGCTTAAATTTTGAGGGGGCTTATCAGCCCCAGCATTTT.

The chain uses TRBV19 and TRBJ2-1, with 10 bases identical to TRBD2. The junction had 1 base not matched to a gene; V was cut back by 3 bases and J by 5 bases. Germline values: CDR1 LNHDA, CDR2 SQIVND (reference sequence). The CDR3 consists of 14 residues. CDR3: CASSMTSGHNEQFF. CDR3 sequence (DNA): TGTGCCAGTAGTATGACTAGCGGGCACAATGAGCAGTTCTTC.

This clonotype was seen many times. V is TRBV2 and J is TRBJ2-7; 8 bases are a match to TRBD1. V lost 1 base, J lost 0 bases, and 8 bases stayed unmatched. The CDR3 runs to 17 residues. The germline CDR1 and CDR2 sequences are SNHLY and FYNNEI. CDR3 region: CASSEVDRGQSSYEQYF. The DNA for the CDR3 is TGTGCCAGCAGTGAAGTCGACAGGGGTCAAAGCTCCTACGAGCAGTACTTC.

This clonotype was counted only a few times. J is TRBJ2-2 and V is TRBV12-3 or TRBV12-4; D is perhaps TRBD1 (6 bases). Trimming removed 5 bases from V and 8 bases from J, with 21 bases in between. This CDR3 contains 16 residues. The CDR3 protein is CASSPLDSFLVGELFF. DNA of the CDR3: TGTGCCAGCAGTCCGCTGGACAGCTTCCTGGTGGGGGAGCTGTTTTTT.

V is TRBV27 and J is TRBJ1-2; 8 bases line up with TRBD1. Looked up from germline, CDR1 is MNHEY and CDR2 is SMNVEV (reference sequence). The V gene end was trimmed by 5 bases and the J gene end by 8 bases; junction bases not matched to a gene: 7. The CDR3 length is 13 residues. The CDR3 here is CASSQGQAWGYTF. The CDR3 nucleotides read TGTGCCAGCAGTCAGGGACAGGCGTGGGGCTACACCTTC.

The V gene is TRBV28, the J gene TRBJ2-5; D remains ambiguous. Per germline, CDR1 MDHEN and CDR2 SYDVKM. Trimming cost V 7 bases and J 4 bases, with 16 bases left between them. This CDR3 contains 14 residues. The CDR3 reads CASTTAATGETQYF. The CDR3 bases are TGTGCCAGCACCACTGCAGCCACGGGAGAGACCCAGTACTTC.

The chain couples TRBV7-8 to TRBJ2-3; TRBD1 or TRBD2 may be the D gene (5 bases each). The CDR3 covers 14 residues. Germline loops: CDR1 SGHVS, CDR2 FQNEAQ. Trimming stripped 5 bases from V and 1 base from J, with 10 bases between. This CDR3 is CASSHLGGTDTQYF. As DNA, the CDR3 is TGTGCCAGCAGCCATTTGGGGGGCACAGATACGCAGTATTTT.

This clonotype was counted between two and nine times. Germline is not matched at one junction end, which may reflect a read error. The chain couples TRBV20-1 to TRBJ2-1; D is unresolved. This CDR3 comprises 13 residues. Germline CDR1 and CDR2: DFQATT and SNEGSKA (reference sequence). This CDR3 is CSVRPLTYNEQFF. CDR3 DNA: TGCAGTGTTAGACCGCTTACCTACAATGAGCAGTTCTTC.

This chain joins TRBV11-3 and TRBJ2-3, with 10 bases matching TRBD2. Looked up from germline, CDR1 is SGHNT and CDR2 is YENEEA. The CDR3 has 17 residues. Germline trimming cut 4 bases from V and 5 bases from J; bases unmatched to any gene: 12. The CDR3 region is CASSSIRLAGVVDTQYF. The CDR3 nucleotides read TGTGCCAGCAGCTCGATTCGGCTAGCGGGAGTTGTAGATACGCAGTATTTT.

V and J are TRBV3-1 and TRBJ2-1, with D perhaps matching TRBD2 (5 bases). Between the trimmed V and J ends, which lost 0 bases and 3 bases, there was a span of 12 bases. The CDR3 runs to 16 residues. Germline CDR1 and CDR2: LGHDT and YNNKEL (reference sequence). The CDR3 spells CASSQERASRYNEQFF. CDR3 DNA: TGTGCCAGCAGCCAAGAGAGGGCTAGCCGCTACAATGAGCAGTTCTTC.

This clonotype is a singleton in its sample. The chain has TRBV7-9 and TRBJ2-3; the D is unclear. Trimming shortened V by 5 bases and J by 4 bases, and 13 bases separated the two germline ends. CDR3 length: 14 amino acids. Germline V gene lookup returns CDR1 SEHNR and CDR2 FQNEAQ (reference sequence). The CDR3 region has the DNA TGTGCCAGCAGCCAAGAACCGTTAGCAGATACGCAGTATTTT. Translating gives CASSQEPLADTQYF.

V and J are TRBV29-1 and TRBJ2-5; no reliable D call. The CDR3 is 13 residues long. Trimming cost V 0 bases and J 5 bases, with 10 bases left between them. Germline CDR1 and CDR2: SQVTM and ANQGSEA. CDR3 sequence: CSVEEDGWETQYF. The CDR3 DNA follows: TGCAGCGTTGAAGAAGACGGTTGGGAGACCCAGTACTTC.

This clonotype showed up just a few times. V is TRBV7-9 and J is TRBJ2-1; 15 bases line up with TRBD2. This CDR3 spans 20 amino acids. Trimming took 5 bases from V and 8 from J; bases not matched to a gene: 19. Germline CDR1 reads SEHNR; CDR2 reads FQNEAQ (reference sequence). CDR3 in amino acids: CASSPRHRAGTSGRYDEQFF. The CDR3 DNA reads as TGTGCCAGCAGCCCAAGGCACCGGGCAGGGACTAGCGGGAGGTACGATGAGCAGTTCTTC.

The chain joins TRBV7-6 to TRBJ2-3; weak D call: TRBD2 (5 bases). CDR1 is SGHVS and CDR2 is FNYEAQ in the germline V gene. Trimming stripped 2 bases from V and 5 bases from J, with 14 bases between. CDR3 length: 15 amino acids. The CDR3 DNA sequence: TGTGCCAGCAGCTTAACGACGGGGATAGGAGATACGCAGTATTTT. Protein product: CASSLTTGIGDTQYF. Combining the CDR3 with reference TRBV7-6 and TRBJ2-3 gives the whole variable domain GAGVSQSPRYKVTKRGQDVALRCDPISGHVSLYWYRQALGQGPEFLTYFNYEAQQDKSGLPNDRFSAERPEGSISTLTIQRTEQRDSAMYRCASSLTTGIGDTQYFGPGTRLTVL.

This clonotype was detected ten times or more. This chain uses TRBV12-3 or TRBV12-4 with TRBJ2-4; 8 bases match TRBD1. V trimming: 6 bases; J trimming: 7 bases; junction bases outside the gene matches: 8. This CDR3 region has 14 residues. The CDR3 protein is CASSPRTGFNIQYF. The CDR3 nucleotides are TGTGCCAGCAGCCCCAGGACAGGGTTCAACATTCAGTACTTC.

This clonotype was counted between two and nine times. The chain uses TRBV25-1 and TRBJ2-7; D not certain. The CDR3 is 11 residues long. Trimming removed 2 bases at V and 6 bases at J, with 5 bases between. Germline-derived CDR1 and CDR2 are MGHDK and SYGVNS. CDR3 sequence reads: CASSEGIEQYF. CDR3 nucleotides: TGTGCCAGCAGTGAAGGGATCGAGCAGTACTTC.

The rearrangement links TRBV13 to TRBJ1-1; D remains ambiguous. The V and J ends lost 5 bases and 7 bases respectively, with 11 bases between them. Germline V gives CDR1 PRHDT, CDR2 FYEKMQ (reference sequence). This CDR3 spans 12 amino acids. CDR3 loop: CASSTQSYEAFF. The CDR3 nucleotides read TGTGCCAGCAGCACACAATCTTATGAAGCTTTCTTT.

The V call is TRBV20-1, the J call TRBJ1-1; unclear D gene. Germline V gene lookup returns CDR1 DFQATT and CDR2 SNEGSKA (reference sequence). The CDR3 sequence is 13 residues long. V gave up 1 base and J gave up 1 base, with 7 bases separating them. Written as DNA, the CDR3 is TGCAGTGCTAGAGTGGGTGAGAACACTGAAGCTTTCTTT. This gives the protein CSARVGENTEAFF.

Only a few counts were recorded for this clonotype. DNA of the CDR3: TGCGCCAGCAGCCTAAGCCCCTCAGGGTTCAATGAGCAGTTCTTC. Translated: CASSLSPSGFNEQFF. The V call is TRBV4-1, the J call TRBJ2-1; a possible D gene is TRBD1 (5 bases). Germline values: CDR1 MGHRA, CDR2 YSYEKL. This CDR3 comprises 15 residues. V lost 4 bases, J lost 6 bases, and 16 bases lay in between.

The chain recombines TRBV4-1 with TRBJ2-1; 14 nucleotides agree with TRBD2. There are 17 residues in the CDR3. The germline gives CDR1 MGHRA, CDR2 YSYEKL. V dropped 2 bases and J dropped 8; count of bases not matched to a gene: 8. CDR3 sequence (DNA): TGCGCCAGCAGCCAACGACTAGCGGGGGGGCCTGCCCATGAGCAGTTCTTC. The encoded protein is CASSQRLAGGPAHEQFF.

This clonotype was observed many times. In DNA form, the CDR3 reads TGCGCCAGCACCTTAGGGTCCGCCGGGACAGGGGTACGCGCTGAAGCTTTCTTT. This gives the protein CASTLGSAGTGVRAEAFF. The J gene is TRBJ1-1, the V gene TRBV5-1, with 10 bases fitting TRBD1. J was trimmed by 6 bases and V by 6 bases; bases with no gene match: 20. Germline lookup yields CDR1 SGHRS and CDR2 YFSETQ. The CDR3 is 18 amino acids.

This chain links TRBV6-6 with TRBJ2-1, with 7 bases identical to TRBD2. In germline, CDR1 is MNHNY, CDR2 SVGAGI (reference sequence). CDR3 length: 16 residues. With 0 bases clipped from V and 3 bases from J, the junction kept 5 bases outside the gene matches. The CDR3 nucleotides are TGTGCCAGCAGTTACTCGAATGGGGACTACTACAATGAGCAGTTCTTC. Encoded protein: CASSYSNGDYYNEQFF.

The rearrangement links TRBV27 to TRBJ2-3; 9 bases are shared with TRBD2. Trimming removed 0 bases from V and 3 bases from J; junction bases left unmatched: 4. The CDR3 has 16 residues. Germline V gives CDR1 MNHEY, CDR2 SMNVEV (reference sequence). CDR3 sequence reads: CASSLSLAGLTDTQYF. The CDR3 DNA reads TGTGCCAGCAGTTTATCGCTAGCGGGGTTGACAGATACGCAGTATTTT.